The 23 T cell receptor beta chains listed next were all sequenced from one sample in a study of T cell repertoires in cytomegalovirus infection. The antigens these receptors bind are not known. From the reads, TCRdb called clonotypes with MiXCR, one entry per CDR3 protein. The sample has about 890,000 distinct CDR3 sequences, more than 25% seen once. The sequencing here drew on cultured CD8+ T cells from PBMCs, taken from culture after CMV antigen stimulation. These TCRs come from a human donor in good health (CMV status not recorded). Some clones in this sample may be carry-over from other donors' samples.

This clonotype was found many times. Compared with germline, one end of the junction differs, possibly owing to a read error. Here the CDR3 reads CASSLRAVW. The CDR3 region has the DNA TGTGCCAGCAGTTTAAGGGCCGTATGG. The genes are TRBV12-3 or TRBV12-4 and TRBJ1-1; no reliable D call. There are 9 residues in the CDR3.

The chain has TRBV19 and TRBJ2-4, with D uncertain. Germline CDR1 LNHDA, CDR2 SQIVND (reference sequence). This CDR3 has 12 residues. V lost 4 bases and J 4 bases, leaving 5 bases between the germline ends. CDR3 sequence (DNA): TGTGCCAGTAGTACCCTAAAAAACATTCAGTACTTC. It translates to CASSTLKNIQYF.

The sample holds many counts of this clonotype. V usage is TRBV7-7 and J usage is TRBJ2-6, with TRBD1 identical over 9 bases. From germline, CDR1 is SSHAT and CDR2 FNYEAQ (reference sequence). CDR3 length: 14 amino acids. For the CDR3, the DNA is TGTGCTAGCGGACAGGGGTATGGGGCCAACGTCCTGACTTTC. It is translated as CASGQGYGANVLTF.

This CDR3 is CASSELTGARNGYTF. Here the CDR3 DNA reads TGTGCCAGCAGTGAATTGACCGGGGCACGGAATGGCTACACCTTC. The chain carries TRBV2 and TRBJ1-2; D may be TRBD1 (5 bases). Germline loops: CDR1 SNHLY, CDR2 FYNNEI. V was trimmed by 2 bases and J by 6 bases, leaving 16 bases between them. The CDR3 spans 15 residues.

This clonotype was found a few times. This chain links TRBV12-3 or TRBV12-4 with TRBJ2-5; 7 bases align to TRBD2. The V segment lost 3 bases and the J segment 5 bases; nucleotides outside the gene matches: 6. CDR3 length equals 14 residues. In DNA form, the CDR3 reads TGTGCCAGCAGTTTTTTGGCGGGGGTGGAGACCCAGTACTTC. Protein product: CASSFLAGVETQYF.

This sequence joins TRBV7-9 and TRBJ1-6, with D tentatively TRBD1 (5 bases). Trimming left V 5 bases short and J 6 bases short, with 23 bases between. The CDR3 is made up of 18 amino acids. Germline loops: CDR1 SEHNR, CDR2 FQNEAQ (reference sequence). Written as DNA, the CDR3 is TGTGCCAGCAGCCGGGGCACCCAATATCAAAGGGGTAATTCACCCCTCCACTTT. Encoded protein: CASSRGTQYQRGNSPLHF.

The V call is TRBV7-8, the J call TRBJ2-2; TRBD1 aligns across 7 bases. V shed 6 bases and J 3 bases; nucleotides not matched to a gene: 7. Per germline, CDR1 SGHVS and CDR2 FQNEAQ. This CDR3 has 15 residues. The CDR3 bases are TGTGCCAGCAGACCGGGACAGAGGGACACCGGGGAGCTGTTTTTT. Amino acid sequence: CASRPGQRDTGELFF.

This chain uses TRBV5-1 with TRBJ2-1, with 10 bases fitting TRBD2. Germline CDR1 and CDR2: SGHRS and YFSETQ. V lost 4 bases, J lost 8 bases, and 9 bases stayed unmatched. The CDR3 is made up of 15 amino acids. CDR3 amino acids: CASSEKRGGGYEQFF. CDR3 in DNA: TGCGCCAGCAGCGAAAAGCGGGGGGGAGGCTATGAGCAGTTCTTC.

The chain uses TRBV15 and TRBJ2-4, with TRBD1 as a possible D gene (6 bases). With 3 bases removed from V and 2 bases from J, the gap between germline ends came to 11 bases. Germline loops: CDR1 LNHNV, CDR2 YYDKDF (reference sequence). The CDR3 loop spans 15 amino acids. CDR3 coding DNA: TGTGCCACCAGCAGTCCAGGGGTTTCCAAAAACATTCAGTACTTC. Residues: CATSSPGVSKNIQYF.

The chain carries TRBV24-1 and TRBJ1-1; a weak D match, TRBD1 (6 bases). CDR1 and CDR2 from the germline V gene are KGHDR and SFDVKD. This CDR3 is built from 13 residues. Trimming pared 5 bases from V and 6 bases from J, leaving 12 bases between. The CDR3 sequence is CATSVGGDAEAFF. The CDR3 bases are TGTGCCACCAGTGTGGGGGGCGACGCTGAAGCTTTCTTT.

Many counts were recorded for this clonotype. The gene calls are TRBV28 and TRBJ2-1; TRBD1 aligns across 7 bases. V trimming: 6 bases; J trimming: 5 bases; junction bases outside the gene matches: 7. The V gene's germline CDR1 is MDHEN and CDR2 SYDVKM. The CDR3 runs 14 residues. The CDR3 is CASRRGRKNNEQFF. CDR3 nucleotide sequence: TGTGCCAGCAGGAGGGGGCGCAAAAACAATGAGCAGTTCTTC.

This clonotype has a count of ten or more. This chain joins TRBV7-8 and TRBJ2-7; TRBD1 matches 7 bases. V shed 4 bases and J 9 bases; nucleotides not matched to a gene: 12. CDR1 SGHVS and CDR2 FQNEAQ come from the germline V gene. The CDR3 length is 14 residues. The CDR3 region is CASSSLGQAERQYV. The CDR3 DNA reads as TGTGCCAGCAGCTCACTCGGACAGGCTGAGCGGCAGTACGTC.

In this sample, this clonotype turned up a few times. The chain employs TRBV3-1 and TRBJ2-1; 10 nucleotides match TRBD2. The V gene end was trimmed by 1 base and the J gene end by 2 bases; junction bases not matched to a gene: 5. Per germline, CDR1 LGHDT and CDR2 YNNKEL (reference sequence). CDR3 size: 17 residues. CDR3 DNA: TGTGCCAGCAGCCAAGTCCAAAGCGGGGGGGCCTACAATGAGCAGTTCTTC. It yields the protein CASSQVQSGGAYNEQFF.

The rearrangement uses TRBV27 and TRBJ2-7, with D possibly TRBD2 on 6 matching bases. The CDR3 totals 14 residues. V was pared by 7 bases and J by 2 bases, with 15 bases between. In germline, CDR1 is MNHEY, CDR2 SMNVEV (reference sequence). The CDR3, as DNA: TGTGCCAGCATGCAAGCGTGGGGGGCCTACGAGCAGTACTTC. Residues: CASMQAWGAYEQYF.

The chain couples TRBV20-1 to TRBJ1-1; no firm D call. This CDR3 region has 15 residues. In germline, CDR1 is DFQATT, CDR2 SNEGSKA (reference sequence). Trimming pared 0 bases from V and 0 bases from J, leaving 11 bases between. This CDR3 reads CSARDMGLVNTEAFF. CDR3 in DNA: TGCAGTGCTAGAGATATGGGGTTAGTGAACACTGAAGCTTTCTTT.

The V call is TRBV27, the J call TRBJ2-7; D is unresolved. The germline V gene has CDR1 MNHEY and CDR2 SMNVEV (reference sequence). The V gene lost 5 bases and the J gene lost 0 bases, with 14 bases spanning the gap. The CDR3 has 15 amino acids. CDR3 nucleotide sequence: TGTGCCAGCAGTGTTGGTGGCAGTGACTCCTACGAGCAGTACTTC. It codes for CASSVGGSDSYEQYF.

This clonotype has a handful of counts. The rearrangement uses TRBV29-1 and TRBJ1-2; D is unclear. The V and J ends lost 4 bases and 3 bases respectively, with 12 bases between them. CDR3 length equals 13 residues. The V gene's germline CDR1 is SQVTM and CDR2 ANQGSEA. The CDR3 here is CSVASPLDYGYTF. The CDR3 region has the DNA TGCAGCGTTGCCAGTCCTTTGGACTATGGCTACACCTTC.

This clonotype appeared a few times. CDR3 region: CASSFQTSGGFYNEQFF. DNA of the CDR3: TGTGCCAGCAGTTTTCAGACTAGCGGTGGATTCTACAATGAGCAGTTCTTC. The chain uses TRBV12-3 or TRBV12-4 and TRBJ2-1, with 9 bases identical to TRBD2. The V segment lost 3 bases and the J segment 3 bases; nucleotides outside the gene matches: 9. The CDR3 consists of 17 residues.

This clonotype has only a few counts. CDR3 bases: TGTGCCGGTAGGCCTGGGGCAGCGTACGAGCAGTACTTC. Translated: CAGRPGAAYEQYF. The chain combines TRBV2 with TRBJ2-7; tentatively, D is TRBD1 (5 bases). CDR1 is SNHLY and CDR2 is FYNNEI in the germline V gene. This CDR3 contains 13 residues. Trimming took 11 bases from V and 4 from J, leaving 18 bases between them.

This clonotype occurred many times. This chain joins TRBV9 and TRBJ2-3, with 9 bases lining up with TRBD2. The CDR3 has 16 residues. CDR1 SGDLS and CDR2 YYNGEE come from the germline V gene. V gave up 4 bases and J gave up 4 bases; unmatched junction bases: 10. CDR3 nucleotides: TGTGCCAGCAGCTTATTAGCGGGGGCAATATCAGATACGCAGTATTTT. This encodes CASSLLAGAISDTQYF.

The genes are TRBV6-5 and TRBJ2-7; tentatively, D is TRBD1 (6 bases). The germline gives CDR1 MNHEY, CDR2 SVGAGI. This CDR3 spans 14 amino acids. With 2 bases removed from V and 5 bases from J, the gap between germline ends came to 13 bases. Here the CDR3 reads CASSYRGYLNEQYF. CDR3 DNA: TGTGCCAGCAGTTACAGGGGGTATCTCAACGAGCAGTACTTC.

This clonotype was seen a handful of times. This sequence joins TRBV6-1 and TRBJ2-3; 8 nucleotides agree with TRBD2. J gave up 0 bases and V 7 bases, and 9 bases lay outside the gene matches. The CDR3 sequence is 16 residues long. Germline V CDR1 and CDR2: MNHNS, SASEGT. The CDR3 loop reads CASTASGPSSTDTQYF. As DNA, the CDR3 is TGTGCCAGCACCGCTAGCGGGCCAAGCAGCACAGATACGCAGTATTTT.

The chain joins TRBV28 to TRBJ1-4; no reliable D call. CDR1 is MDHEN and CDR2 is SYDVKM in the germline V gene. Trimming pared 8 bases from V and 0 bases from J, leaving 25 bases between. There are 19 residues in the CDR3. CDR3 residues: CASYNEREAMLTTNEKLFF. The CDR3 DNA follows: TGTGCCAGCTACAATGAGAGGGAAGCAATGTTAACAACTAATGAAAAACTGTTTTTT.